This entry lists 26 T cell receptor beta chains sequenced from one sample in a study of T cells after yellow fever vaccination (dated by TCRdb to about 2019). The treatment or condition label, as the study defines it: live attenuated yellow fever vaccine strain. The library was built by means of 5' RACE. The sequencer was an Illumina NovaSeq 6000. Clones were called with MiXCR by TCRdb after fastp trimmed the public reads at Q25, and only in-frame beta chains were retained. Rows with a matching CDR3 protein are joined into one entry that keeps the most common DNA and genes. The sample table contains fewer than 350,000 distinct CDR3 sequences; only one count was recorded for 3.5% to 5% of them. Clones ranked in the top ten supply approximately 20% of the sample. The starting material was PBMCs, obtained 15 days after the yellow fever booster vaccination. These receptors all come from a man between 18 and 35 years old who received the YFV17D yellow fever vaccine.

The J gene is TRBJ2-3, the V gene TRBV12-3 or TRBV12-4, with no clear D. The CDR3 is made up of 13 amino acids. V lost 6 bases, J lost 1 base, and 8 bases lay in between. CDR3 DNA: TGTGCCAGCAGGACCCCTGGCACAGATACGCAGTATTTT. Amino acid sequence: CASRTPGTDTQYF.

In its sample, this clonotype was seen many times. The chain links TRBV12-3 or TRBV12-4 to TRBJ1-6, with 7 bases fitting TRBD1. The CDR3 contains 14 residues. Germline trimming cut 5 bases from V and 7 bases from J; bases unmatched to any gene: 5. CDR3 coding DNA: TGTGCCAGCAGTCCGACAGGGTACAATTCACCCCTCCACTTT. Protein: CASSPTGYNSPLHF.

This clonotype was observed a handful of times. The chain couples TRBV3-1 to TRBJ2-1, with TRBD2 matching 12 bases. V was pared by 5 bases and J by 15 bases, with 14 bases of the junction left unmatched. The CDR3 spans 15 residues. Germline V gene lookup returns CDR1 LGHDT and CDR2 YNNKEL (reference sequence). CDR3 sequence: CASSKGASGGVAWFF. CDR3 coding DNA: TGTGCCAGCAGCAAGGGGGCTAGCGGGGGGGTAGCCTGGTTCTTC.

There are a few counts of this clonotype. Sequence at one end of the junction differs from germline and may be a read error. This sequence joins TRBV5-1 and TRBJ2-7, with 10 bases that match TRBD1. The CDR3 consists of 16 residues. CDR1 and CDR2 from the germline V gene are SGHRS and YFSETQ. This chain's CDR3 is CASSFPSTGGSDEQYF. CDR3 nucleotides: TGCGCCAGCAGCTTCCCATCGACAGGGGGCTCCGACGAGCAGTACTTC.

This clonotype appeared many times. CDR3 coding DNA: TGCAGTGCTCCACCCGCGGGGGGCTCGGGTCAGCCCCAGCATTTT. Translating it yields CSAPPAGGSGQPQHF. The J gene is TRBJ1-5, the V gene TRBV20-1; maybe TRBD1 (6 bases). V lost 5 bases, J lost 6 bases, and 20 bases lay in between. The CDR3 totals 15 residues. Germline V gene lookup returns CDR1 DFQATT and CDR2 SNEGSKA (reference sequence).

Only a few counts were recorded for this clonotype. V and J are TRBV7-2 and TRBJ1-3, with D tentatively TRBD1 (5 bases). The CDR3 runs 19 residues. Germline V gives CDR1 SGHTA, CDR2 FQGNSA. The V end was cut by 2 bases, the J end by 3 bases, with 23 bases between. CDR3 region: CASSLQSSGSGGVGNTIYF. As DNA, the CDR3 is TGTGCCAGCAGCTTACAATCTTCTGGGTCGGGGGGAGTTGGAAACACCATATATTTT.

This clonotype was counted ten times or more. The V gene is TRBV20-1, the J gene TRBJ2-4; D call uncertain. Germline V gene lookup returns CDR1 DFQATT and CDR2 SNEGSKA (reference sequence). The ends were cut back, 3 bases at V and 0 bases at J, with 12 bases in the middle. This CDR3 is built from 15 residues. CDR3 in DNA: TGCAGTGCTAGTGGGTTTGGTGTAGCCAAAAACATTCAGTACTTC. Its protein is CSASGFGVAKNIQYF.

This clonotype was picked up many times. This chain uses TRBV6-5 with TRBJ2-7; TRBD1 matches at 7 bases. The CDR3 has 15 amino acids. With V trimmed by 4 bases and J by 4 bases, 10 bases remained unmatched. Germline CDR1 reads MNHEY; CDR2 reads SVGAGI. CDR3 coding DNA: TGTGCCAGCAGTTTTTCCGGGGCAGGGGGTTACGAGCAGTACGTC. Its translation is CASSFSGAGGYEQYV.

This clonotype occurred many times. The chain combines TRBV27 with TRBJ2-1, with D perhaps TRBD2 (7 bases). V lost 5 bases and J 6 bases, leaving 17 bases between the germline ends. This CDR3 spans 15 amino acids. Germline V CDR1 and CDR2: MNHEY, SMNVEV (reference sequence). CDR3 residues: CASSLGGPNSNEQFF. The CDR3 coding sequence is TGTGCCAGCAGTCTGGGGGGGCCCAACAGCAATGAGCAGTTCTTC.

This sequence joins TRBV7-2 and TRBJ1-2; TRBD1 matches at 9 bases. V lost 5 bases, J lost 8 bases, and 6 bases stayed unmatched. The germline V gene has CDR1 SGHTA and CDR2 FQGNSA. This CDR3 comprises 13 residues. The CDR3 DNA reads as TGTGCCAGCAGCCCCTGGGACAGGGCCGGCTACACCTTC. Its protein product is CASSPWDRAGYTF.

In this sample, this clonotype turned up many times. The chain couples TRBV20-1 to TRBJ2-1; tentative D call: TRBD2 (6 bases). Deletions cut 2 bases from V and 8 bases from J, with 10 bases between. Looked up from germline, CDR1 is DFQATT and CDR2 is SNEGSKA (reference sequence). This CDR3 comprises 12 residues. The CDR3 bases are TGCAGTGCTAGACACGGGGGTGATGAGCAGTTCTTC. It translates to CSARHGGDEQFF.

The sample holds many counts of this clonotype. The chain carries TRBV5-1 and TRBJ1-5; D is unresolved. Trimming shortened V by 1 base and J by 3 bases, and 5 bases separated the two germline ends. The V gene's germline CDR1 is SGHRS and CDR2 YFSETQ. CDR3 length: 13 residues. Here the CDR3 DNA reads TGCGCCAGCAGCTTGTCTCACAATCAGCCCCAGCATTTT. It is translated as CASSLSHNQPQHF.

This sequence joins TRBV12-3 or TRBV12-4 and TRBJ1-2; 7 bases match TRBD1. J was trimmed by 10 bases and V by 1 base; bases with no gene match: 9. The CDR3 sequence is 14 residues long. CDR3: CASSLENRGMSYTF. The CDR3, as DNA: TGTGCCAGCAGTTTAGAAAACAGGGGAATGTCCTACACCTTC.

This clonotype was counted a few times. The genes are TRBV7-9 and TRBJ1-2; maybe TRBD1 (5 bases). V was cut by 2 bases and J by 7 bases, with 14 bases left in between. Germline CDR1 reads SEHNR; CDR2 reads FQNEAQ (reference sequence). The CDR3 length is 14 residues. In DNA, the CDR3 is TGTGCCAGCAGCTTACTCGGGGGAGAGGGTGGCTACACCTTC. Protein: CASSLLGGEGGYTF.

This chain uses TRBV10-3 with TRBJ2-2, with D possibly TRBD2 on 5 matching bases. V was pared by 6 bases and J by 6 bases, with 11 bases between. CDR3 size: 13 residues. In germline, CDR1 is ENHRY, CDR2 SYGVKD. CDR3 coding DNA: TGTGCCATCAGGGACCGCGGGCCCGGGGAGCTGTTTTTT. Translation gives CAIRDRGPGELFF.

This clonotype was observed many times. The chain couples TRBV7-7 to TRBJ2-3, with D hard to call. V gave up 4 bases and J gave up 5 bases, with 10 bases separating them. Per germline, CDR1 SSHAT and CDR2 FNYEAQ (reference sequence). The CDR3 runs 13 residues. The CDR3 nucleotides are TGTGCCAGCAGCTCAAACAACAGAGATACGCAGTATTTT. Translation: CASSSNNRDTQYF.

This chain links TRBV6-5 with TRBJ2-6; D not certain. The CDR3 extends over 13 amino acids. The germline V and J ends were trimmed by 8 bases and 2 bases, with 7 bases remaining between them. The germline V gene encodes CDR1 MNHEY and CDR2 SVGAGI. The CDR3 sequence: CASASPGANVLTF. CDR3 bases: TGTGCCAGCGCCTCACCTGGGGCCAACGTCCTGACTTTC.

The CDR3 is CASSPSAPGGGYTF. CDR3 in DNA: TGTGCCAGCTCCCCCTCCGCTCCCGGTGGCGGCTACACCTTC. J is TRBJ1-2 and V is TRBV18, with D uncertain. The ends were cut back, 6 bases at V and 8 bases at J, with 19 bases in the middle. The V gene's germline CDR1 is KGHSH and CDR2 LQKENI. The CDR3 extends over 14 amino acids.

Ten or more counts support this clonotype. At one end the junction does not follow the germline gene, possibly because of a read error. This chain uses TRBV4-2 with TRBJ2-3, with D possibly TRBD1 on 5 matching bases. The CDR3 has 13 residues. Per germline, CDR1 LGHNA and CDR2 YNFKEQ. CDR3 protein: CASSQGPTDTQYF. Written as DNA, the CDR3 is TGCGCCAGCAGCCAGGGCCCCACAGATACGCAGTATTTT.

The chain employs TRBV27 and TRBJ1-2; 7 nucleotides align to TRBD1. This CDR3 comprises 13 residues. Germline trimming cut 4 bases from V and 5 bases from J; bases unmatched to any gene: 4. Germline CDR1 and CDR2: MNHEY and SMNVEV (reference sequence). CDR3 DNA: TGTGCCAGCAGTTGGCAGGGGGGGTATGGCTACACCTTC. Translating it yields CASSWQGGYGYTF.

There are a few counts of this clonotype. The chain carries TRBV7-2 and TRBJ1-1, with 7 nucleotides matching TRBD1. There are 11 residues in the CDR3. The germline V gene encodes CDR1 SGHTA and CDR2 FQGNSA. After removal of 6 bases from V and 7 bases from J, the junction contained 2 bases not matched to a gene. The CDR3, as DNA: TGTGCCAGCAGTACAGGGGTTGAAGCTTTCTTT. Its protein product is CASSTGVEAFF.

This clonotype was detected many times. The gene calls are TRBV20-1 and TRBJ2-5, with 12 bases matching TRBD2. Germline CDR1 reads DFQATT; CDR2 reads SNEGSKA (reference sequence). The V and J ends lost 2 bases and 5 bases, in that order; junction bases with no gene match: 3. This CDR3 contains 14 residues. CDR3 region: CSARPSGGAETQYF. CDR3 sequence (DNA): TGCAGTGCTAGACCTAGCGGGGGGGCCGAGACCCAGTACTTC.

This clonotype was counted ten times or more. J is TRBJ2-6 and V is TRBV5-5, with D uncertain. With 2 bases removed from V and 0 bases from J, the gap between germline ends came to 6 bases. CDR1 is SGHKS, CDR2 YYEKEE, per germline (reference sequence). The CDR3 spans 15 residues. The CDR3 loop is CASSLRASGANVLTF. The DNA for the CDR3 is TGTGCCAGCAGCTTACGCGCCTCTGGGGCCAACGTCCTGACTTTC.

This clonotype came up many times. The V and J genes are TRBV5-1 and TRBJ2-2; D unresolved. This CDR3 contains 15 residues. The V and J ends lost 1 base and 0 bases respectively, with 7 bases between them. Germline V gene sequence: CDR1 SGHRS, CDR2 YFSETQ. CDR3 loop: CASSLTDSNTGELFF. For the CDR3, the DNA is TGCGCCAGCAGCTTGACGGATTCGAACACCGGGGAGCTGTTTTTT.

The CDR3, as DNA: TGCGCCAGCAGCCACGGACAGGGTGAACGCCAGCCCCAGCATTTT. It translates to CASSHGQGERQPQHF. V gene TRBV4-1 combines with J gene TRBJ1-5; 8 nucleotides line up with TRBD1. The length of the CDR3 is 15 residues. Germline CDR1 reads MGHRA; CDR2 reads YSYEKL. The trim removed 3 bases at V and 7 bases at J, leaving 8 bases unmatched.

This clonotype was counted ten times or more. This chain connects TRBV11-2 to TRBJ2-7, with TRBD2 as a possible D gene (5 bases). CDR1 and CDR2 from the germline V gene are SGHAT and FQNNGV. Trimming removed 5 bases at V and 0 bases at J, with 14 bases between. This CDR3 spans 15 amino acids. CDR3 nucleotides: TGTGCCAGCAGCCCAACGGGGTTTAGCTCCTACGAGCAGTACGTC. Its translation: CASSPTGFSSYEQYV.